Sequencing of this T cell receptor (beta chain) was carried out in a study of blood T cell repertoires in COVID-19. Study-level information: Specimens from acute and convalescent COVID-19 originated in the United States, Italy and Spain.

TCRdb's copy holds only in-frame clones and misses some; the assay was immunoSEQ multiplex PCR. The repertoire holds about 23,000 clones, roughly 94% seen once, with 3.5% to 4.5% in the top ten. Germline V gene data show CDR1 as SGDLS and CDR2 as YYNGEE. The J segment lost 0 bases and the V segment lost 4 bases, leaving 7 bases of the junction unmatched. This CDR3 has 15 residues. The sequenced sample consisted of peripheral blood. The chain employs TRBV9 and TRBJ2-7; 7 bases are shared with TRBD1. The receptor was derived from a woman in her forties or fifties with active COVID-19. CDR3 sequence reads: CASSRQTGSSYEQYF. In DNA form, the CDR3 reads TGTGCCAGCAGCAGACAGACAGGGAGCTCCTACGAGCAGTACTTC.